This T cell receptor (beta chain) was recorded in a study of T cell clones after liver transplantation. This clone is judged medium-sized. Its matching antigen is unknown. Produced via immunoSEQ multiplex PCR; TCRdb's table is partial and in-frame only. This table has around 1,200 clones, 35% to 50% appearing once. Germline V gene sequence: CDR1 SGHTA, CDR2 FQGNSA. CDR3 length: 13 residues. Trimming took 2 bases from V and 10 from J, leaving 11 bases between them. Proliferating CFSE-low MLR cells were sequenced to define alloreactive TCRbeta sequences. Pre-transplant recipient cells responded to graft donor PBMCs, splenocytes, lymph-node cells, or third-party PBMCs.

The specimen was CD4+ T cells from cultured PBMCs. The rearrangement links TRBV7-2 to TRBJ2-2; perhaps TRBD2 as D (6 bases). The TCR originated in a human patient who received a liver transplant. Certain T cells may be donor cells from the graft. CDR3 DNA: TGTGCCAGCAGCTTAAGACCGGGACTGGAGCTGTTTTTT. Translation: CASSLRPGLELFF.